This TCR beta chain was observed in a study of T cells in localized non-small cell lung cancer. Notes on the study in general: Median approximately 58 top-100 tumor clones were shared with paired adjacent lung. Heterogeneity remains possible, as sequencing covered one tumor region only. A higher density of T cells in blood coincided with extended overall survival. Exceeding tumor, uninvolved adjacent lung had the highest T cell clonality.

V gave up 1 base and J gave up 5 bases, with 14 bases separating them. Germline assignment: CDR1 SEHNR and CDR2 FQNEAQ (reference sequence). The length of the CDR3 is 16 residues. Repertoires were generated with immunoSEQ multiplex PCR, while TCRdb's copy carries only in-frame clones and drops some. The sample includes about 28,000 clones, about 80% of them seen just once. Turning to this clone: Its antigen is currently unknown.

V is TRBV7-9 and J is TRBJ1-4; no reliable D call. This TCR derives from a man between 40 and 70 years old with stage III lung adenocarcinoma. The sequencing here drew on peripheral blood mononuclear cells, taken before any cancer treatment. The DNA of the CDR3 is TGTGCCAGCAGCTTAGGGGGTGGAGGGCGGAATGAAAAACTGTTTTTT. As protein: CASSLGGGGRNEKLFF.